This T cell receptor (beta chain) is drawn from a study of cytomegalovirus exposure and HLA in healthy donors. Study results and caveats: In a later analysis, a missense DCLRE1C variant was linked to TCR beta V- and J-gene trimming. The presence/absence work took it that sequencing depth was about the same across donors. In vitro, a few CMV-associated chains proved specific for CMV antigens.

This clone was counted ten times or more. Its cognate antigen is unknown. The study ran its PCR with 60 Vbeta and 13 Jbeta primers. Authors' analysis steps: Roughly 80 million unique TCR beta chains, roughly 11 million of them shared, were counted by a later analysis. TCRdb keeps only in-frame clones here, not all; method: immunoSEQ multiplex PCR. V and J calls plus clone size are reproduced from that table; the DNA served to infer D and trimming. This table has approximately 160,000 clones, about 80% appearing once. Sample: PBMCs. This TCR was recovered from a woman between 50 and 59 years old in good health and CMV-seropositive.

The CDR3 here is CASSLRQGWYEQYF. The CDR3, as DNA: TGTGCCAGCAGCCTCCGACAGGGGTGGTACGAGCAGTACTTC. The gene calls are TRBV5-5 and TRBJ2-7; 8 bases fit TRBD1. The V gene's germline CDR1 is SGHKS and CDR2 YYEKEE (reference sequence). CDR3 size: 14 residues. V lost 4 bases to trimming and J lost 4 bases; unmatched junction nucleotides: 7.